These 28 T cell receptor beta chains originate from one sample sequenced in a study of blood T cell repertoires in COVID-19. Assay: immunoSEQ multiplex PCR; the TCRdb copy retains only in-frame clones and omits some. The sample gives under 300,000 clones, roughly nine tenths of which show up once; roughly 4.8% is in the top ten. The source material was peripheral blood. These TCRs come from a woman in her forties who had recovered from COVID-19.

Details on this clone: Other DNA sequences of this sample code for an identical CDR3. The V call is TRBV3-1 (or the pseudogene TRBV3-2), the J call TRBJ2-2; D remains unclear. Germline V lookup: CDR1 LGHDT, CDR2 YNNKEL (reference sequence). The CDR3 has 13 residues. V lost 2 bases and J 4 bases, leaving 5 bases between the germline ends. The CDR3 DNA reads as TGTGCCAGCAGCCAACGCGGCACCGGGGAGCTGTTTTTT. Its protein is CASSQRGTGELFF.

V usage is TRBV5-1 and J usage is TRBJ2-5; 8 positions match TRBD1. CDR1 is SGHRS and CDR2 is YFSETQ in the germline V gene. J gave up 4 bases and V 4 bases, and 3 bases lay outside the gene matches. The CDR3 is made up of 13 amino acids. In nucleotides, the CDR3 is TGCGCCAGCAGCGGAGGACAGGGAGAGACCCAGTACTTC. It is translated as CASSGGQGETQYF.

This chain connects TRBV5-6 to TRBJ2-2, with 8 bases aligning to TRBD2. The CDR3 consists of 15 residues. Germline V gene sequence: CDR1 SGHDT, CDR2 YYEEEE. V was clipped by 4 bases and J by 6 bases; unmatched bases: 8. The CDR3 protein is CASSQPGGRSGELFF. CDR3 DNA: TGTGCCAGCAGCCAGCCGGGAGGGCGGTCCGGGGAGCTGTTTTTT.

This sequence joins TRBV24-1 and TRBJ2-5, with TRBD1 as a possible D gene (6 bases). This CDR3 comprises 14 residues. Trimming left V 1 base short and J 4 bases short, with 9 bases between. Germline V gene sequence: CDR1 KGHDR, CDR2 SFDVKD. The DNA of the CDR3 is TGTGCCACCAGTGATTTTCTCAGGGGAGAGACCCAGTACTTC. It translates to CATSDFLRGETQYF.

The gene calls are TRBV6-1 and TRBJ2-2; D is ambiguous. CDR3 size: 15 residues. CDR1 is MNHNS and CDR2 is SASEGT in the germline V gene. Trimming pared 1 base from V and 6 bases from J, leaving 12 bases between. CDR3 sequence (DNA): TGTGCCAGCAGTGAAGTTGCGAGAGTGGCCGGGGAGCTGTTTTTT. This encodes CASSEVARVAGELFF.

This chain links TRBV3-1 (or the pseudogene TRBV3-2) with TRBJ1-1; a weak D match, TRBD1 (6 bases). This CDR3 is 14 amino acids long. Germline CDR1 reads LGHDT; CDR2 reads YNNKEL (reference sequence). Trimming pared 8 bases from V and 2 bases from J, leaving 15 bases between. CDR3 region: CASAKTGANTEAFF. In DNA form, the CDR3 reads TGTGCCAGCGCTAAGACAGGCGCCAACACTGAAGCTTTCTTT.

The chain couples TRBV5-4 to TRBJ1-6; the D gene is possibly TRBD1 (5 bases). The CDR3 totals 15 residues. The V and J ends lost 0 bases and 3 bases respectively, with 7 bases between them. Germline V lookup: CDR1 SGHNT, CDR2 YYREEE (reference sequence). CDR3 sequence reads: CASSLGGVYNSPLHF. CDR3 DNA sequence: TGTGCCAGCAGCTTGGGGGGCGTCTATAATTCACCCCTCCACTTT.

The rearrangement links TRBV6-6 to TRBJ1-1; no clear D gene. The germline gives CDR1 MNHNY, CDR2 SVGAGI (reference sequence). V lost 6 bases, J lost 4 bases, and 18 bases lay in between. CDR3 length: 15 amino acids. CDR3 nucleotides: TGTGCCAGCAGCCGGACGGGGAATTTGGGCACTGAAGCTTTCTTT. Protein: CASSRTGNLGTEAFF.

This sequence joins TRBV19 and TRBJ1-5, with TRBD1 matching over 10 bases. The germline V gene encodes CDR1 LNHDA and CDR2 SQIVND (reference sequence). The CDR3 sequence is 13 residues long. V was pared by 7 bases and J by 6 bases, with 3 bases of the junction left unmatched. This CDR3 reads CASMRQGAQPQHF. The CDR3 region has the DNA TGTGCCAGTATGCGACAGGGGGCTCAGCCCCAGCATTTT.

The chain has TRBV6-5 and TRBJ1-2; 7 nucleotides match TRBD1. Germline loops: CDR1 MNHEY, CDR2 SVGAGI. The CDR3 covers 12 residues. V dropped 5 bases and J dropped 6; count of bases not matched to a gene: 3. Written as DNA, the CDR3 is TGTGCCAGCAGTCGACAGGGAGATGGCTACACCTTC. Translating it yields CASSRQGDGYTF.

The chain carries TRBV12-1 and TRBJ1-5; whether TRBD1, the table's D call, matches the DNA was not checked. TRBV12-1 is labeled a pseudogene. The CDR3 extends over 16 amino acids. The CDR3 loop is CASSSRQGLSDQPQHF. The CDR3 DNA reads as TGTGCCAGCAGCAGTAGACAGGGGCTATCGGATCAGCCCCAGCATTTT.

The genes are TRBV5-1 and TRBJ2-5; 10 nucleotides match TRBD2. Trimming at V came to 4 bases and at J to 0 bases, leaving 6 bases not matched to a gene. Germline V CDR1 and CDR2: SGHRS, YFSETQ. The CDR3 is made up of 16 amino acids. This CDR3 reads CASSRGGLANQETQYF. CDR3 sequence (DNA): TGCGCCAGCAGCAGAGGGGGACTAGCGAACCAAGAGACCCAGTACTTC.

The chain has TRBV9 and TRBJ2-2, with 8 positions matching TRBD2. V was pared by 0 bases and J by 6 bases, with 7 bases of the junction left unmatched. CDR1 SGDLS and CDR2 YYNGEE come from the germline V gene. The CDR3 has 16 residues. CDR3 bases: TGTGCCAGCAGCGTAGTATGGCGGGGGGATTCCGGGGAGCTGTTTTTT. This gives the protein CASSVVWRGDSGELFF.

This clone has only one observation. This rearrangement joins TRBV7-2 to TRBJ2-7; D is possibly TRBD2 (5 bases). The CDR3 length is 14 residues. The V end was cut by 5 bases, the J end by 1 base, with 12 bases between. Germline V CDR1 and CDR2: SGHTA, FQGNSA. CDR3 protein: CASSPALDSYEQYF. The CDR3 bases are TGTGCCAGCAGCCCCGCACTAGATTCCTACGAGCAGTACTTC.

V gene TRBV2 combines with J gene TRBJ1-4, with 10 bases that match TRBD1. Germline loops: CDR1 SNHLY, CDR2 FYNNEI. CDR3 length equals 17 residues. V dropped 2 bases and J dropped 7; count of bases not matched to a gene: 10. CDR3 DNA: TGTGCCAGCAGTGAACGGGACAGGGGTCAGGGCAGTGAAAAACTGTTTTTT. This codes for CASSERDRGQGSEKLFF.

The chain is built from TRBV27 and TRBJ1-2; 9 bases are shared with TRBD1. The V and J ends lost 7 bases and 7 bases, in that order; junction bases with no gene match: 10. The CDR3 is 14 amino acids. The V gene's germline CDR1 is MNHEY and CDR2 SMNVEV (reference sequence). The CDR3 DNA follows: TGTGCCAGCACTCGTCTACAGGGGGCTGGTGGCTACACCTTC. Translated, it gives CASTRLQGAGGYTF.

The chain joins TRBV11-2 to TRBJ2-3, with 7 nucleotides matching TRBD1. The V gene's germline CDR1 is SGHAT and CDR2 FQNNGV. J gave up 4 bases and V 10 bases, and 11 bases lay outside the gene matches. The CDR3 loop spans 14 amino acids. The CDR3 DNA follows: TGTGCCATAGGGGGCTCTCCCAACGCAGATACGCAGTATTTT. Translating gives CAIGGSPNADTQYF.

The count of this clone is one. The same CDR3 arises from other DNA sequences in this sample as well. The J gene is TRBJ2-2, the V gene TRBV4-2; TRBD1 aligns across 7 bases. Germline-derived CDR1 and CDR2 are LGHNA and YNFKEQ. J gave up 0 bases and V 4 bases, and 2 bases lay outside the gene matches. The CDR3 consists of 15 residues. CDR3 in amino acids: CASSPGTANTGELFF. The CDR3 DNA reads TGTGCCAGCAGCCCCGGGACAGCGAACACCGGGGAGCTGTTTTTT.

The rearrangement links TRBV7-9 to TRBJ2-3, with 7 bases matching TRBD2. The trim removed 3 bases at V and 2 bases at J, leaving 17 bases unmatched. Germline values: CDR1 SEHNR, CDR2 FQNEAQ (reference sequence). The CDR3 contains 19 residues. The CDR3: CASSFPRGGREGLTDTQYF. The CDR3 nucleotides are TGTGCCAGCAGCTTCCCCCGGGGCGGGAGAGAGGGGCTCACAGATACGCAGTATTTT.

V usage is TRBV13 and J usage is TRBJ2-3; 11 bases are shared with TRBD2. CDR3 length: 15 residues. The J segment lost 3 bases and the V segment lost 5 bases, leaving 4 bases of the junction unmatched. CDR1 is PRHDT and CDR2 is FYEKMQ in the germline V gene (reference sequence). In DNA, the CDR3 is TGTGCCAGCAGCAATCTAGCGGGGGGTACAGATACGCAGTATTTT. Protein: CASSNLAGGTDTQYF.

The gene calls are TRBV6-2 or TRBV6-3 and TRBJ2-3; 8 positions match TRBD1. The germline gives CDR1 MNHEY, CDR2 SVGEGT. CDR3 length equals 15 residues. V shed 6 bases and J 7 bases; nucleotides not matched to a gene: 12. CDR3 bases: TGTGCCAGCAGCGACAGGGGCCCAAATCGGAATACGCAGTATTTT. Translation: CASSDRGPNRNTQYF.

The chain recombines TRBV5-5 with TRBJ2-7; 10 bases line up with TRBD1. This CDR3 has 14 residues. Germline CDR1 SGHKS, CDR2 YYEKEE (reference sequence). V was pared by 4 bases and J by 4 bases, with 5 bases of the junction left unmatched. In DNA, the CDR3 is TGTGCCAGCAGCGTCGGACAGGGGGGTTACGAGCAGTACGTC. Translated, it gives CASSVGQGGYEQYV.

V usage is TRBV12-3 or TRBV12-4 and J usage is TRBJ1-1; D unclear. The CDR3 loop spans 11 amino acids. Between the trimmed V and J ends, which lost 5 bases and 13 bases, there was a span of 14 bases. CDR3 nucleotide sequence: TGTGCCAGCAGTCTCGGACTGATCGGTTTCTTT. It is translated as CASSLGLIGFF.

This clone was found a few times. V is TRBV10-1 and J is TRBJ2-7, with a weak D call TRBD1 (5 bases). Trimming shortened V by 0 bases and J by 4 bases, and 13 bases separated the two germline ends. CDR3 size: 15 residues. Germline V gene sequence: CDR1 WNHNN, CDR2 SYGVQD (reference sequence). CDR3 bases: TGCGCCAGCAGTGAGTCCTTATCGGCAGGGTACGAGCAGTACTTC. Translating it yields CASSESLSAGYEQYF.

The chain is built from TRBV7-6 and TRBJ1-1; D gene unclear. The CDR3 covers 13 residues. The V and J ends lost 4 bases and 4 bases respectively, with 10 bases between them. Germline CDR1 SGHVS, CDR2 FNYEAQ. CDR3 loop: CASSSAEGTEAFF. Written as DNA, the CDR3 is TGTGCCAGCAGCTCCGCCGAGGGCACTGAAGCTTTCTTT.

This chain uses TRBV14 with TRBJ1-1; TRBD1 aligns across 7 bases. Germline CDR1 and CDR2: SGHDN and FVKESK. The trim removed 0 bases at V and 2 bases at J, leaving 3 bases unmatched. The CDR3 sequence is 15 residues long. The CDR3 sequence is CASSQEDRPNTEAFF. The DNA for the CDR3 is TGTGCCAGCAGCCAAGAGGACAGGCCTAACACTGAAGCTTTCTTT.

The rearrangement uses TRBV10-2 and TRBJ1-4; D remains ambiguous. This CDR3 spans 14 amino acids. Trimming took off 3 bases at V and 7 bases at J, with 12 bases between the two ends. Looked up from germline, CDR1 is WSHSY and CDR2 is SAAADI. As DNA, the CDR3 is TGCGCCAGCAGTGATCTAAAAGTGTTTGAAAAACTGTTTTTT. Its protein product is CASSDLKVFEKLFF.

The J gene is TRBJ2-3, the V gene TRBV19; D might be TRBD1 (6 bases). The CDR3 runs to 14 residues. Germline CDR1 and CDR2: LNHDA and SQIVND (reference sequence). V gave up 5 bases and J gave up 8 bases, with 17 bases separating them. CDR3 amino acids: CASSGDIQGVTQYF. DNA of the CDR3: TGTGCCAGTAGTGGGGACATACAAGGGGTTACGCAGTATTTT.